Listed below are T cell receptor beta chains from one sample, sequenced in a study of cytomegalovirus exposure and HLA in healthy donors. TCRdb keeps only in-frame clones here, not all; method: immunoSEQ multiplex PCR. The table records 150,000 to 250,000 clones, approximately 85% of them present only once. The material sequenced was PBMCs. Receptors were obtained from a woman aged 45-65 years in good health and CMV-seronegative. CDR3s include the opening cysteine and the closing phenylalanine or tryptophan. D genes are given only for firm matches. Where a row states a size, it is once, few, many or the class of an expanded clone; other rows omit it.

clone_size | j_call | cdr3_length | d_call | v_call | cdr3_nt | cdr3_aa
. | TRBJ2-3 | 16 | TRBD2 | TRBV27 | TGTGCCAGCAGTTCACGAGGGCGGGAGCGCACAGATACGCAGTATTTT | CASSSRGRERTDTQYF
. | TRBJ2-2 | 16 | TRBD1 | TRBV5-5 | TGTGCCAGCAGCTTGGCGGGACAGCTAAACACCGGGGAGCTGTTTTTT | CASSLAGQLNTGELFF
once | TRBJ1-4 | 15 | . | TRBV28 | TGTGCCAGCAGTTTCGCGGGGGCGCGGGATGAAAAACTGTTTTTT | CASSFAGARDEKLFF
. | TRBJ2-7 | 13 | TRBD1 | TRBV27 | TGTGCCAGCAGTGGTGAGGGGGCCGGCGAGCAGTACTTC | CASSGEGAGEQYF
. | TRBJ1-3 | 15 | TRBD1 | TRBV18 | TGTGCCAGCTCATCACTAGGGACAGAAGGAAACACCATATATTTT | CASSSLGTEGNTIYF
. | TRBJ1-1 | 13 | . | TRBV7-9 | TGTTCCAGCAGCTCCCTACCCGAGGGTGAAGCTTTCTTT | CSSSSLPEGEAFF
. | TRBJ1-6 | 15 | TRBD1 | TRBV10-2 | TGCGCCAGCAGCCGGGGACAGAGCTATAATTCACCCCTCCACTTT | CASSRGQSYNSPLHF
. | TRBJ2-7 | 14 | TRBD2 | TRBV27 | TGTGCCAGCAGTCTCACTAGCGCCTCCTACGAGCAGTACTTC | CASSLTSASYEQYF
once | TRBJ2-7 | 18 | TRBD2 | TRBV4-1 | TGCGCCAGCAGCCTAATCCGGACTAGCGGGAGCCAACCCTACGAGCAGTACTTC | CASSLIRTSGSQPYEQYF
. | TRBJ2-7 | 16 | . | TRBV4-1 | TGCGCCAGCAGCCCGGAGATAGGCAGAAGCTCCTACGAGCAGTACTTC | CASSPEIGRSSYEQYF
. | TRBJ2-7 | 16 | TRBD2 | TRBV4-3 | TGCGCCAGCAGCCAAGGTAGCGGGACTCTGACCTACGAGCAGTACTTC | CASSQGSGTLTYEQYF
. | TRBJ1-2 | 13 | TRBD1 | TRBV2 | TGTGCCAGCAGGGGACAGACCCCCTATGGCTACACCTTC | CASRGQTPYGYTF
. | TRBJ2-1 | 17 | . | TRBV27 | TGTGCCAGCAGTTTATCGATGCTTACGAGCTCCTACAATGAGCAGTTCTTC | CASSLSMLTSSYNEQFF
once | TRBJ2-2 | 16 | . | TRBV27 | TGTGCCAGCAGACCAGGGGCTCCCGATGGGACCGGGGAGCTGTTTTTT | CASRPGAPDGTGELFF
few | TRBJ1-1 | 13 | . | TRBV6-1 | TGTGCCAGCACCTACAGGGATCTCCCTGAAGCTTTCTTT | CASTYRDLPEAFF
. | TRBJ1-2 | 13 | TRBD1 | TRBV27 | TGTGCCAGCAGTTTAACAGGGGCCGATGGCTACACCTTC | CASSLTGADGYTF
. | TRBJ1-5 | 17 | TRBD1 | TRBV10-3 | TGTGCCATCAGTGATTTTCGGACAGGAGGGAGCAATCAGCCCCAGCATTTT | CAISDFRTGGSNQPQHF
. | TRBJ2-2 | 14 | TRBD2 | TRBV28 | TGTGCCATCATCGGACTAGCGGGAGCCGGGGAGCTGTTTTTT | CAIIGLAGAGELFF
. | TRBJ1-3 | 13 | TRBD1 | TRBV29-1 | TGCAGCGTCCGACAGGGGGCTGGAAACACCATATATTTT | CSVRQGAGNTIYF
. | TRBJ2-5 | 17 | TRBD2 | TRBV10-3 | TGTGCCATCAGTGAATGGAAAGCGGGAGGGCCCAAAGAGACCCAGTACTTC | CAISEWKAGGPKETQYF
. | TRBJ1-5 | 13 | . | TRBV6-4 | TGTGCCAGCAGTGAACATAGCAATCAGCCCCAGCATTTT | CASSEHSNQPQHF
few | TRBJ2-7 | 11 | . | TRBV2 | TGTGCCAGCAGTTACAGTTACGAGCAGTACTTC | CASSYSYEQYF
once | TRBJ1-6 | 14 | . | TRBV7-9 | TGTGCCAGCAGCTTAAACACGTATAATTCACCCCTCCACTTT | CASSLNTYNSPLHF
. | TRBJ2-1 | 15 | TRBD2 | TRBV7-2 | TGTGCCAGCAGCTTAGACGGGAGGGCCCTCGGTGAGCAGTTCTTC | CASSLDGRALGEQFF